This TCR beta chain was sequenced during a study of molecular identifiers for immune sequencing clone quantification. Study results and limitations: Clones of above 20 RNA copies carried over 97% of effector molecules; in naive cells they carried under 1%. Spiked Jurkat TCR RNA from one cell was reportedly detectable among about a million naive cells.

The authors gated naive CD8 T cells as CD8+CD4-CCR7+CD45RA+ for sorting. Each CDR3 protein gets one entry after TCRdb re-called the PCR reads with MiXCR. Here the sample spans approximately 590,000 distinct CDR3 sequences, roughly 23% being singletons. This clonotype was seen a few times. Its antigen is unknown. The sample consisted of naive CD8+ T cells from blood, with Jurkat cell RNA spiked in. Subset defined: FACS-sorted CD8+CD4-CCR7+CD45RA+ naive T cells. This clonotype originated in a human donor in good health. Some libraries in this study had Jurkat cell RNA spiked in.

CDR3 nucleotide sequence: TGTGCCAGCATCTTCGGGAACAATGAGCAGTTCTTC. Translation: CASIFGNNEQFF. The V call is TRBV12-3 or TRBV12-4, the J call TRBJ2-1; D is perhaps TRBD2 (5 bases). The CDR3 runs 12 residues. Trimming stripped 7 bases from V and 5 bases from J, with 9 bases between.